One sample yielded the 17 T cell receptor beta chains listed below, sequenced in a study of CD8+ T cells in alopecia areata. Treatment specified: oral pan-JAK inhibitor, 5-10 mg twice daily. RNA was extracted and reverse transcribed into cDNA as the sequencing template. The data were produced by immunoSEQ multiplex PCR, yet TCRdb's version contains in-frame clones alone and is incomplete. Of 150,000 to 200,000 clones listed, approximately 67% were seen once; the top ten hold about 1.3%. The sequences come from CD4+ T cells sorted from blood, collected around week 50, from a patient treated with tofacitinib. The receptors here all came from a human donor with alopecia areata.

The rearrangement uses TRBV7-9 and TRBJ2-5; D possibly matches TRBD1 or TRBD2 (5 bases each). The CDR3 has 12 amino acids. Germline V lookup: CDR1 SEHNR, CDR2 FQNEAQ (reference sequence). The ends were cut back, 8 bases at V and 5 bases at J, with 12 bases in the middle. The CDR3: CASAGREETQYF. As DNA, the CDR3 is TGTGCCAGCGCGGGCAGGGAGGAGACCCAGTACTTC. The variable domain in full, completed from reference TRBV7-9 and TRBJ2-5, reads DTGVSQNPRHKITKRGQNVTFRCDPISEHNRLYWYRQTLGQGPEFLTYFQNEAQLEKSRLLSDRFSAERPKGSFSTLEIQRTEQGDSAMYLCASAGREETQYFGPGTRLLVL.

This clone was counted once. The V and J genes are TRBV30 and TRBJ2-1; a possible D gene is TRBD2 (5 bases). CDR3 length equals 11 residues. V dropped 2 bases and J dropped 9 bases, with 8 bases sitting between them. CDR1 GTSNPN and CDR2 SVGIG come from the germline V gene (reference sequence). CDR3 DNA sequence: TGTGCCTGGAGTCTGAGCGGTGAGCAGTTCTTC. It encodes CAWSLSGEQFF.

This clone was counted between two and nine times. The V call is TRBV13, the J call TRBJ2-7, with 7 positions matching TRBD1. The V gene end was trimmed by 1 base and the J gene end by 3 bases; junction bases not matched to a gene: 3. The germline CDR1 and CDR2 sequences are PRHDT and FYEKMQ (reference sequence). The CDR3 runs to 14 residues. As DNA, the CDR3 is TGTGCCAGCAGCTTAGCCAGGGGGATCTACGAGCAGTACTTC. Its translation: CASSLARGIYEQYF.

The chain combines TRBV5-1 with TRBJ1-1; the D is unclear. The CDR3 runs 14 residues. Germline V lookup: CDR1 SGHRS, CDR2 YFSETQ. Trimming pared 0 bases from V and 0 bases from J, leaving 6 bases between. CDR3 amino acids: CASSLEAVNTEAFF. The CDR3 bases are TGCGCCAGCAGCTTGGAAGCGGTGAACACTGAAGCTTTCTTT.

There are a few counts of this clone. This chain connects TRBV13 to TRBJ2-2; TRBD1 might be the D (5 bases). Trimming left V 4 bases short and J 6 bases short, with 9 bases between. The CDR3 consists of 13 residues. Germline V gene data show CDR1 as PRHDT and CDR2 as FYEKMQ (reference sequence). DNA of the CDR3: TGTGCCAGCAGCTGGCGACAGTCCGGGGAGCTGTTTTTT. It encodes CASSWRQSGELFF. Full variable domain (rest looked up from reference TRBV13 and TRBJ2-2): AAGVIQSPRHLIKEKRETATLKCYPIPRHDTVYWYQQGPGQDPQFLISFYEKMQSDKGSIPDRFSAQQFSDYHSELNMSSLELGDSALYFCASSWRQSGELFFGEGSRLTVL.

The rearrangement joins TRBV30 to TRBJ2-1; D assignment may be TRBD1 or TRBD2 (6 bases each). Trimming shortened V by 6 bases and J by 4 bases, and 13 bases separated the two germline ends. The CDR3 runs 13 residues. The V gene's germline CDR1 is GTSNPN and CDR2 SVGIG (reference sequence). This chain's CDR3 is CACRGDAYNEQFF. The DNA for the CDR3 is TGTGCCTGTAGGGGGGACGCTTACAATGAGCAGTTCTTC. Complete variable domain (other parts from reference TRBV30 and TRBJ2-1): SQTIHQWPATLVQPVGSPLSLECTVEGTSNPNLYWYRQAAGRGLQLLFYSVGIGQISSEVPQNLSASRPQDRQFILSSKKLLLSDSGFYLCACRGDAYNEQFFGPGTRLTVL.

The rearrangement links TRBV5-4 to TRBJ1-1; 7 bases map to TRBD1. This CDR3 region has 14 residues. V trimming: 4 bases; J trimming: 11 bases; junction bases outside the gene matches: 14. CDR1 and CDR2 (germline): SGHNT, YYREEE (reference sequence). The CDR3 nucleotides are TGTGCCAGCAGCCCGAATACAGGGGAGTTGGTCGCTTTCTTT. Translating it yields CASSPNTGELVAFF.

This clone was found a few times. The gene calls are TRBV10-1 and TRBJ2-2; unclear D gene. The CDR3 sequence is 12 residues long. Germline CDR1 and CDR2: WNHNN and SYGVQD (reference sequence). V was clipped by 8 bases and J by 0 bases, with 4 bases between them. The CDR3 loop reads CASGANTGELFF. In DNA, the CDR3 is TGCGCCAGCGGGGCGAACACCGGGGAGCTGTTTTTT.

The CDR3 coding sequence is TGTGCCAGCAGCTTAAACCCGGGACAGGTCAATGAGCAGTTCTTC. Translated: CASSLNPGQVNEQFF. This chain connects TRBV7-3 to TRBJ2-1; 8 bases match TRBD1. Germline trimming cut 1 base from V and 6 bases from J; bases unmatched to any gene: 5. The CDR3 contains 15 residues. Germline V CDR1 and CDR2: SGHTA, FQGTGA.

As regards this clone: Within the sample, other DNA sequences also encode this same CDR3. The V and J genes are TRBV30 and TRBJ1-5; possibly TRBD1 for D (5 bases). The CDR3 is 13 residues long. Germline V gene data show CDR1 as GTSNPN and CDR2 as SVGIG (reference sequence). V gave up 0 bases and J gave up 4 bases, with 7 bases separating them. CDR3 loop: CAWSVGGNQPQHF. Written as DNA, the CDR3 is TGTGCCTGGAGTGTGGGGGGTAATCAGCCCCAGCATTTT.

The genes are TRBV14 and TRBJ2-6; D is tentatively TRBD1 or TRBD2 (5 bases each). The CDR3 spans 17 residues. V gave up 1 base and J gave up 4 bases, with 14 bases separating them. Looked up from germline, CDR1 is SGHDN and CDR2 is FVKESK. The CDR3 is CASSQALGERGANVLTF. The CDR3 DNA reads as TGTGCCAGCAGCCAAGCCCTGGGGGAACGGGGGGCCAACGTCCTGACTTTC.

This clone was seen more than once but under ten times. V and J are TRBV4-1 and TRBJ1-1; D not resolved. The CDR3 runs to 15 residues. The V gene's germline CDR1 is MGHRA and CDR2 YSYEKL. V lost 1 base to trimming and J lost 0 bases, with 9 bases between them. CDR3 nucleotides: TGCGCCAGCAGCCAAGGGCAGATTATGAACACTGAAGCTTTCTTT. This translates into CASSQGQIMNTEAFF.

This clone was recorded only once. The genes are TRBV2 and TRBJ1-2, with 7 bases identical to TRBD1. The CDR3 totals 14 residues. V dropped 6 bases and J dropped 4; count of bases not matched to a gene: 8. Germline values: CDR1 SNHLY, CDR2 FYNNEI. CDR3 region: CASRQRQGIYGYTF. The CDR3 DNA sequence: TGTGCCAGCAGACAACGACAGGGTATCTATGGCTACACCTTC.

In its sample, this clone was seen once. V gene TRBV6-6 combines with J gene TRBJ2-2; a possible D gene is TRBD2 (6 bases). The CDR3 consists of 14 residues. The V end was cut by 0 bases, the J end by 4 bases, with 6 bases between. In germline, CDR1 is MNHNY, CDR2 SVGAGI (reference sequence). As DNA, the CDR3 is TGTGCCAGCAGTTACTCCGGGGGCACCGGGGAGCTGTTTTTT. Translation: CASSYSGGTGELFF.

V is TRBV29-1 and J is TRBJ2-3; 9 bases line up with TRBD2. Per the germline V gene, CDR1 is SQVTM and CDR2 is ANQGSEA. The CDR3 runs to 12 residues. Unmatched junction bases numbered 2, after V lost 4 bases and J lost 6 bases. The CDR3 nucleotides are TGCAGCGTTGTGGCGGGGGGGGATACGCAGTATTTT. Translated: CSVVAGGDTQYF.

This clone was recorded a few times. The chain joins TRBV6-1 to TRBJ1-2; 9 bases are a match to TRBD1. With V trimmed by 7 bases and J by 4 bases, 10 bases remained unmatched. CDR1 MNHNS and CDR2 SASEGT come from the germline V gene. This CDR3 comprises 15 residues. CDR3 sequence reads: CASTLGGTGIYGYTF. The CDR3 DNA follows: TGTGCCAGCACCCTAGGGGGGACAGGGATCTATGGCTACACCTTC.

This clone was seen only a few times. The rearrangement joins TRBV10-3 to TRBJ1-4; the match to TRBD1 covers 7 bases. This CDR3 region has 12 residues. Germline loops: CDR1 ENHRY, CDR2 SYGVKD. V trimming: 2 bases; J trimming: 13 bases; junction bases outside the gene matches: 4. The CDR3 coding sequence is TGTGCCATCAGTGAGGACAGGGACTCACTGTTTTTT. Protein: CAISEDRDSLFF.